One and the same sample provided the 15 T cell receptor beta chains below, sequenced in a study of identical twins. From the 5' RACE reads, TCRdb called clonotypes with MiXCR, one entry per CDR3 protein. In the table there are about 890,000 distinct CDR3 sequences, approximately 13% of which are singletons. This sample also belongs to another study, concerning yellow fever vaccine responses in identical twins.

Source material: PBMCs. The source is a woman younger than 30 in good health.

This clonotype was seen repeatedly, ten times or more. The CDR3 region is CASSWGQGNTDTQYF. The CDR3, as DNA: TGTGCCAGCAGTTGGGGACAGGGAAACACAGATACGCAGTATTTT. This chain connects TRBV12-3 or TRBV12-4 to TRBJ2-3; 9 positions match TRBD1. With V trimmed by 4 bases and J by 2 bases, 4 bases remained unmatched. The CDR3 covers 15 residues.

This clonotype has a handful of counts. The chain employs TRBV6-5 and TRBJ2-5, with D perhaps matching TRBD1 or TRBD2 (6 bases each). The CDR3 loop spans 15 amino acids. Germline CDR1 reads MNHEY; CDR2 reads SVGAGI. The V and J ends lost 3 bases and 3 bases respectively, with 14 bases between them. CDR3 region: CASSYATGRKETQYF. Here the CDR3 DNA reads TGTGCCAGCAGTTATGCAACAGGGAGGAAAGAGACCCAGTACTTC.

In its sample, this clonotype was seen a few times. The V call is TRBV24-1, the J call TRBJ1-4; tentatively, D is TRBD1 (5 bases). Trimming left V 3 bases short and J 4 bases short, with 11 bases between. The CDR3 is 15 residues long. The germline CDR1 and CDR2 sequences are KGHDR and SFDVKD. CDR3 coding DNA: TGTGCCACCAGTGATCGACAGTCCGGTAATGAAAAACTGTTTTTT. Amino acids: CATSDRQSGNEKLFF.

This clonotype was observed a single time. CDR3 in amino acids: CASSPWTGEQYF. In DNA, the CDR3 is TGTGCCAGCAGCCCATGGACAGGGGAGCAGTACTTC. This chain connects TRBV7-6 to TRBJ2-7; 8 bases fit TRBD1. Trimming took 5 bases from V and 7 from J; bases not matched to a gene: 4. The CDR3 spans 12 residues. Germline V gene sequence: CDR1 SGHVS, CDR2 FNYEAQ.

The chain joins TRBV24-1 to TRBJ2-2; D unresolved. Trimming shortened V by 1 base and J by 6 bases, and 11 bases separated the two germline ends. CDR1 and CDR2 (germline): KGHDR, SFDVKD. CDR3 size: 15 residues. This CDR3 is CATSDFGSAAGELFF. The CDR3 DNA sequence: TGTGCCACCAGTGATTTTGGGTCTGCGGCCGGGGAGCTGTTTTTT.

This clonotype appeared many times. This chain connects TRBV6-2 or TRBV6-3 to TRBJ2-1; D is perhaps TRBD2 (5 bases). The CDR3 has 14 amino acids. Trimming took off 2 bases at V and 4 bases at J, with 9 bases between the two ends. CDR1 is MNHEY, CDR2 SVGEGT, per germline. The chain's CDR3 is CASSYEAAYNEQFF. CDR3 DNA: TGTGCCAGCAGTTACGAAGCGGCATACAATGAGCAGTTCTTC.

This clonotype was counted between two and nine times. CDR3 bases: TGCGCCAGCAGTGACCCTGGGACAGGGAACTACGAGCAGTACGTC. Translated, it gives CASSDPGTGNYEQYV. The chain links TRBV10-2 to TRBJ2-7, with 9 nucleotides matching TRBD1. The germline CDR1 and CDR2 sequences are WSHSY and SAAADI. CDR3 length: 15 amino acids. The V segment lost 3 bases and the J segment 3 bases; nucleotides outside the gene matches: 6.

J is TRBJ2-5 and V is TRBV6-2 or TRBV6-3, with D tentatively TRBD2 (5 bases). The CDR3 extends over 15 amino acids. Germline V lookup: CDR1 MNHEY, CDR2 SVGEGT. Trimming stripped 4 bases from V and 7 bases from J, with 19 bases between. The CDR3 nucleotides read TGTGCCAGCAGTTTCTCGAACCTGGCTGCGGGGACCCAGTACTTC. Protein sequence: CASSFSNLAAGTQYF.

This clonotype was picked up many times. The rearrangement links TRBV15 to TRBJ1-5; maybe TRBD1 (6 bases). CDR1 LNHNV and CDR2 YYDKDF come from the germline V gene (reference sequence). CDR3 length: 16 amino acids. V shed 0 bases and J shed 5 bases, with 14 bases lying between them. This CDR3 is CATSRDRQGKYQPQHF. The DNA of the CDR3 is TGTGCCACCAGCAGAGATAGGCAGGGGAAATATCAGCCCCAGCATTTT.

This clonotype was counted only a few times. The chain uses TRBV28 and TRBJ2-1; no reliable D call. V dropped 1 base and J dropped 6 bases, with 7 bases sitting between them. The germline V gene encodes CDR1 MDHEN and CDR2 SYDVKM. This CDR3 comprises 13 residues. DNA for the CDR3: TGTGCCAGCAGTTTATCTGGGGTCAATGAGCAGTTCTTC. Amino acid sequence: CASSLSGVNEQFF.

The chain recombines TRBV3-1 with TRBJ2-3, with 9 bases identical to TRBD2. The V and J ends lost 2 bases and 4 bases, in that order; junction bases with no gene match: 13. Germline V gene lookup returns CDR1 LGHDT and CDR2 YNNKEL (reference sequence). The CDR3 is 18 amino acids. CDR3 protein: CASSQFLPGLAVSDTQYF. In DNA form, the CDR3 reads TGTGCCAGCAGCCAATTTCTACCGGGACTAGCTGTTTCAGATACGCAGTATTTT.

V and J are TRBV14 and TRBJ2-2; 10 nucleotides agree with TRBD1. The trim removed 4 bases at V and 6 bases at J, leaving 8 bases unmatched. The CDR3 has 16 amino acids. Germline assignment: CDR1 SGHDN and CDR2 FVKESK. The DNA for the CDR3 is TGTGCCAGCAGCCCCGTGGGGACAGGGGCATCCGGGGAGCTGTTTTTT. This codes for CASSPVGTGASGELFF.

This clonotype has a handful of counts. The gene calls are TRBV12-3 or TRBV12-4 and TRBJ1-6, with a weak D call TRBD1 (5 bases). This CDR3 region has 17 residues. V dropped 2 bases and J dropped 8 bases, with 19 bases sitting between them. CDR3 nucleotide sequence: TGTGCCAGCAGTTTAAGGGTACGGGGGTCCAGGGATTCACCCCTCCACTTT. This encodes CASSLRVRGSRDSPLHF.

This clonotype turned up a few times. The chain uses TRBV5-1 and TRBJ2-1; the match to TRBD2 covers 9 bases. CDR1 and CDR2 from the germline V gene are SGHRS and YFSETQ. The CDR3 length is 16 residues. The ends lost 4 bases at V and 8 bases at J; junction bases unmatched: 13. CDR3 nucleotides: TGCGCCAGCAGCCCCGAGGGGCGGGGGGGCTCCCATGAGCAGTTCTTC. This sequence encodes CASSPEGRGGSHEQFF.

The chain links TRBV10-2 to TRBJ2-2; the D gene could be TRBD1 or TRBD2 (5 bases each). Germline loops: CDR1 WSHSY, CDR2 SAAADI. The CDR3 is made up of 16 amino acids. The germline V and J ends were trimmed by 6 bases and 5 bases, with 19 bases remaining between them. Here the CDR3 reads CASRTDGTRGTGELFF. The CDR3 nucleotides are TGCGCCAGCAGAACGGATGGGACGAGAGGGACCGGGGAGCTGTTTTTT.